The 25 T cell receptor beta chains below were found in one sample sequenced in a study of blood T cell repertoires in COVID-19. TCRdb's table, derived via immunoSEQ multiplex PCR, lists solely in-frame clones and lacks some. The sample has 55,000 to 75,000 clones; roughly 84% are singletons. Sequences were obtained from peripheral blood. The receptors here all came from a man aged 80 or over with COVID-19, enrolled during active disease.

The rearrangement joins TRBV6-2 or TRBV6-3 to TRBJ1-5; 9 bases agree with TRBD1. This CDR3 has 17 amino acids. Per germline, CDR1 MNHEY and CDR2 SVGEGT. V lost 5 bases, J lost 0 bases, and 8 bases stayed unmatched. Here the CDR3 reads CASSPGTGHGSNQPQHF. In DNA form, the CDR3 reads TGTGCCAGCAGTCCCGGGACAGGGCATGGTAGCAATCAGCCCCAGCATTTT.

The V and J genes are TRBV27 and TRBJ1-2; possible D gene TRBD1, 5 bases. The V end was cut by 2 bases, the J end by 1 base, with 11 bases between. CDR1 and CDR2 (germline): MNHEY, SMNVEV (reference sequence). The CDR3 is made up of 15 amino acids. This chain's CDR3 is CASSLMGGYNYGYTF. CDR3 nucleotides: TGTGCCAGCAGTTTAATGGGGGGTTATAACTATGGCTACACCTTC.

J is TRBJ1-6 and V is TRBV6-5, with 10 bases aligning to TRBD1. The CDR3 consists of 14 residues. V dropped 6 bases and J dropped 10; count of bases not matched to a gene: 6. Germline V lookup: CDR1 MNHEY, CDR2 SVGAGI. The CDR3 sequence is CASSAGQGGSPLHF. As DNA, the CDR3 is TGTGCCAGCAGCGCCGGACAGGGGGGCTCACCCCTCCACTTT.

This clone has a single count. The CDR3 here is CASRRDRLQETQYF. The CDR3 DNA follows: TGTGCCAGCAGGAGGGACAGGCTTCAAGAGACCCAGTACTTC. This chain joins TRBV2 and TRBJ2-5; 8 nucleotides match TRBD1. The ends lost 6 bases at V and 2 bases at J; junction bases unmatched: 5. Germline V gives CDR1 SNHLY, CDR2 FYNNEI. The CDR3 spans 14 residues.

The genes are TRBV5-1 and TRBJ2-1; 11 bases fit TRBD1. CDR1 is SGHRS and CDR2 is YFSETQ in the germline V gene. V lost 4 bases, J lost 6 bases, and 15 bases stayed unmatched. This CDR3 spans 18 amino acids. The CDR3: CASSPNPSAGTGGNEQFF. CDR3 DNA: TGCGCCAGCAGCCCCAACCCATCCGCCGGGACAGGGGGCAATGAGCAGTTCTTC. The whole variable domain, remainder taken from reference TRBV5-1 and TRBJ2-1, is KAGVTQTPRYLIKTRGQQVTLSCSPISGHRSVSWYQQTPGQGLQFLFEYFSETQRNKGNFPGRFSGRQFSNSRSEMNVSTLELGDSALYLCASSPNPSAGTGGNEQFFGPGTRLTVL.

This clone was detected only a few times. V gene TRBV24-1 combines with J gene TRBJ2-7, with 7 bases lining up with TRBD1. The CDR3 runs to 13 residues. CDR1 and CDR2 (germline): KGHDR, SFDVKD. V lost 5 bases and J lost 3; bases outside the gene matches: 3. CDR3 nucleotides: TGTGCCACCAGTGGGAGACAGGGCTACGAGCAGTACGTC. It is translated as CATSGRQGYEQYV.

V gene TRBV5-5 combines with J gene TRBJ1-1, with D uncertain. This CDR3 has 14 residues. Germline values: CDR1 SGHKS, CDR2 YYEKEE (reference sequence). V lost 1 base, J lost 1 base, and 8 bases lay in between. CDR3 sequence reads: CASSLRHQNTEAFF. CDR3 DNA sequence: TGTGCCAGCAGCTTGCGACATCAGAACACTGAAGCTTTCTTT.

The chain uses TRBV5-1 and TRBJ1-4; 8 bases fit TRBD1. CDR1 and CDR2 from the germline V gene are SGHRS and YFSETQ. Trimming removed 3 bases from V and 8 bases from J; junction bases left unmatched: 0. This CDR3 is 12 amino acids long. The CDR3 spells CASSWDREKLFF. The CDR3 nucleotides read TGCGCCAGCAGCTGGGACAGGGAAAAACTGTTTTTT.

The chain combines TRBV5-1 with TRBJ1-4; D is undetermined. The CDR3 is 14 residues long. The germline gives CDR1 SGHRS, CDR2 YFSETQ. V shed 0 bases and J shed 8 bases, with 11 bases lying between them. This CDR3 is CASSLAGGREKLFF. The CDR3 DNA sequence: TGCGCCAGCAGCTTGGCCGGAGGGAGGGAAAAACTGTTTTTT.

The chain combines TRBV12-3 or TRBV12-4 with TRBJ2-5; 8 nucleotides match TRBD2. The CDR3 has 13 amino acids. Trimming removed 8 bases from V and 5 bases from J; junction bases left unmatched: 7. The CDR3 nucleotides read TGTGCCAGCCGATTCGGGGGGGCGGAGACCCAGTACTTC. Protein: CASRFGGAETQYF.

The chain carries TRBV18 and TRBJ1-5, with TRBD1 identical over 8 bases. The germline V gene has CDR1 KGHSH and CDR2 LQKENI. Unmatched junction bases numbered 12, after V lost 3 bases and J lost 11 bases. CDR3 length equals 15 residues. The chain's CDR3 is CASSPRDRRQGAQHF. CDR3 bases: TGTGCCAGCTCACCTCGGGACAGGCGTCAAGGAGCCCAGCATTTT.

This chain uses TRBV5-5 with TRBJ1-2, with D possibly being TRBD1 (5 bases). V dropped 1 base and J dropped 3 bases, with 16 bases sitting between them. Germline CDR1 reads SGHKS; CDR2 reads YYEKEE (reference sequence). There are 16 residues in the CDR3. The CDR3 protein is CASSLRGGGADYGYTF. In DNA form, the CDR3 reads TGTGCCAGCAGCTTGCGGGGTGGAGGGGCCGACTATGGCTACACCTTC.

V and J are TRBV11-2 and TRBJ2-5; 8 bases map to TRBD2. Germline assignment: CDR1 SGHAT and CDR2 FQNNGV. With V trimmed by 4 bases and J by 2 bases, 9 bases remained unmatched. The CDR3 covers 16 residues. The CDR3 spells CASSSLVAGNQETQYF. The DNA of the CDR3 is TGTGCCAGCAGCTCCCTCGTAGCGGGGAATCAAGAGACCCAGTACTTC.

CDR3 coding DNA: TGCGCCAGCAGCTTGGGAATAGACAGGGGTCTGGCTTTCTTT. It codes for CASSLGIDRGLAFF. The chain employs TRBV5-1 and TRBJ1-1; 8 positions match TRBD1. Looked up from germline, CDR1 is SGHRS and CDR2 is YFSETQ. The V gene end was trimmed by 0 bases and the J gene end by 11 bases; junction bases not matched to a gene: 9. This CDR3 contains 14 residues.

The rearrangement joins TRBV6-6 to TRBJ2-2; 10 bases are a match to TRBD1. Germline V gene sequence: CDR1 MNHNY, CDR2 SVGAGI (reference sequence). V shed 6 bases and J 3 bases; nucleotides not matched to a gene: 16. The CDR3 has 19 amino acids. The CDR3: CASRRLPKRQGAHTGELFF. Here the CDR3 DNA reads TGTGCCAGCAGACGATTACCAAAACGACAGGGGGCTCACACCGGGGAGCTGTTTTTT.

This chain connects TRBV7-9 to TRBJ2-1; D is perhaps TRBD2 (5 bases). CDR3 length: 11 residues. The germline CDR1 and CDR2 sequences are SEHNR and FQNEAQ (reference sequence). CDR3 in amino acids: CAAGSYNEQFF. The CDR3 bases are TGTGCGGCGGGCTCCTACAATGAGCAGTTCTTC.

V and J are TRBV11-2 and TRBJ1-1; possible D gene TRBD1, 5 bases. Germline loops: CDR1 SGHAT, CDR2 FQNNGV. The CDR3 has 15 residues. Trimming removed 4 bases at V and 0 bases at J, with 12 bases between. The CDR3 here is CASSSRIGVNTEAFF. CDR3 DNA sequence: TGTGCCAGCAGCTCTAGAATAGGGGTGAACACTGAAGCTTTCTTT.

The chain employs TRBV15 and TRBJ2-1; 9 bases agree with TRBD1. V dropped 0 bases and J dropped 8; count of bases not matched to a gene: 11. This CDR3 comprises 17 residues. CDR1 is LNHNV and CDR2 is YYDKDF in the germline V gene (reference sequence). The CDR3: CATSREKAGQGFHEQFF. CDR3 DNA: TGTGCCACCAGCAGAGAGAAGGCCGGACAGGGGTTCCATGAGCAGTTCTTC.

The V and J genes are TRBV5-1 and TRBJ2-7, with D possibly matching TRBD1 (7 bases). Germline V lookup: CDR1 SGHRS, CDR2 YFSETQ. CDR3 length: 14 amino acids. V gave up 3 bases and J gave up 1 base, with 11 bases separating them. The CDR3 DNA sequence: TGCGCCAGCAGCTGGCAGGGGGGATCCTACGAGCAGTACTTC. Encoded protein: CASSWQGGSYEQYF.

The CDR3 DNA reads as TGTGCCAGCAGCTCCTCGGACAGGTCCATGTACAATGAGCAGTTCTTC. Its translation: CASSSSDRSMYNEQFF. This rearrangement joins TRBV7-9 to TRBJ2-1; 7 bases align to TRBD1. Germline values: CDR1 SEHNR, CDR2 FQNEAQ (reference sequence). V dropped 4 bases and J dropped 4; count of bases not matched to a gene: 10. The CDR3 consists of 16 residues.

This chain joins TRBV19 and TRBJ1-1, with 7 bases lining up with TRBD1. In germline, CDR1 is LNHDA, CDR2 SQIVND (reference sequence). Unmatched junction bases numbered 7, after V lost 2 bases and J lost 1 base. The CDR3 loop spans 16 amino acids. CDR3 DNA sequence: TGTGCCAGTAGTATACAACAACAGGGGTGGAACACTGAAGCTTTCTTT. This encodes CASSIQQQGWNTEAFF.

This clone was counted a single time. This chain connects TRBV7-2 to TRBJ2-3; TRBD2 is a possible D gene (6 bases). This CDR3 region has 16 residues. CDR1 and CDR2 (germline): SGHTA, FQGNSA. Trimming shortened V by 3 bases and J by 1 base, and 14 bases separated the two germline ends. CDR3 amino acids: CASSLVLALGTDTQYF. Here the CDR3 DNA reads TGTGCCAGCAGCTTGGTACTAGCTCTCGGCACAGATACGCAGTATTTT. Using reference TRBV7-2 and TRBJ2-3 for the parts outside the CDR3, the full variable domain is GAGVSQSPSNKVTEKGKDVELRCDPISGHTALYWYRQSLGQGLEFLIYFQGNSAPDKSGLPSDRFSAERTGGSVSTLTIQRTQQEDSAVYLCASSLVLALGTDTQYFGPGTRLTVL.

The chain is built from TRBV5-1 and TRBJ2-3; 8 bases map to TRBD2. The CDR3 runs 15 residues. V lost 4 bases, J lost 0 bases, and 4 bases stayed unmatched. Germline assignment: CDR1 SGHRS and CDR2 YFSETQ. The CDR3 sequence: CASSTSGTSTDTQYF. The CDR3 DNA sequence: TGCGCCAGCAGCACTAGCGGAACTAGCACAGATACGCAGTATTTT.

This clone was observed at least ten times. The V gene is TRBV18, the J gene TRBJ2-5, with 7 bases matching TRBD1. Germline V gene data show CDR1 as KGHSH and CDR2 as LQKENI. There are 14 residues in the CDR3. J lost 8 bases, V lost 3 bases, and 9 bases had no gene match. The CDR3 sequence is CASSPYRDSTTQYF. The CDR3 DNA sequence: TGTGCCAGCTCACCTTACCGGGACAGTACTACCCAGTACTTC.

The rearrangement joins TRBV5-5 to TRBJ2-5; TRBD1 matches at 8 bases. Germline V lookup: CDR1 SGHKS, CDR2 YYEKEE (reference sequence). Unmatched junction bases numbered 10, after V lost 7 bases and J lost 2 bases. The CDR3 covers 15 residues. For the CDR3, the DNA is TGTGCCAGCGGTACCGGGACAGGCCCTCAAGAGACCCAGTACTTC. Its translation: CASGTGTGPQETQYF.